Shown below are 26 T cell receptor beta chains from a single sample sequenced in a study of blood T cell repertoires in COVID-19. Libraries were prepared by immunoSEQ multiplex PCR; TCRdb keeps only in-frame clonotypes and omits some of them. The sample includes under 95,000 clones, 83% seen only once; the top ten take 11%. The sequencing input was peripheral blood. The receptors shown here come from a human donor in a cohort sampled during active COVID-19.

The V call is TRBV19, the J call TRBJ2-7; TRBD1 is a possible D gene (6 bases). The V end was cut by 6 bases, the J end by 4 bases, with 16 bases between. The CDR3 totals 14 residues. CDR1 is LNHDA, CDR2 SQIVND, per germline (reference sequence). CDR3 sequence: CASSPGTRTYEQYF. Written as DNA, the CDR3 is TGTGCCAGTAGCCCCGGGACACGAACTTACGAGCAGTACTTC.

V gene TRBV7-3 combines with J gene TRBJ2-7; 10 bases are a match to TRBD2. The CDR3 length is 16 residues. With 1 base clipped from V and 0 bases from J, the junction kept 3 bases outside the gene matches. Germline-derived CDR1 and CDR2 are SGHTA and FQGTGA. CDR3 DNA: TGTGCCAGCAGCTTAAGAGCGGGAGGGCTCTCCTACGAGCAGTACTTC. Its translation: CASSLRAGGLSYEQYF.

V usage is TRBV5-1 and J usage is TRBJ2-3; 9 bases agree with TRBD2. The CDR3 extends over 16 amino acids. With V trimmed by 7 bases and J by 0 bases, 9 bases remained unmatched. The germline V gene encodes CDR1 SGHRS and CDR2 YFSETQ. The CDR3 loop reads CASSLGGLASTDTQYF. The CDR3 nucleotides are TGCGCCAGCTCCCTGGGGGGACTAGCAAGCACAGATACGCAGTATTTT.

This chain links TRBV19 with TRBJ1-1, with D unresolved. Germline assignment: CDR1 LNHDA and CDR2 SQIVND (reference sequence). Trimming removed 3 bases from V and 1 base from J, with 9 bases in between. This CDR3 region has 14 residues. The CDR3 region is CASSMSLQNTEAFF. The CDR3, as DNA: TGTGCCAGTAGTATGAGCCTTCAGAACACTGAAGCTTTCTTT.

The gene calls are TRBV5-6 and TRBJ1-6, with unresolved D. Trimming took off 6 bases at V and 4 bases at J, with 26 bases between the two ends. Germline-derived CDR1 and CDR2 are SGHDT and YYEEEE. The CDR3 consists of 19 residues. The CDR3 reads CASIKGPGVEEAYNSPLHF. In DNA form, the CDR3 reads TGTGCCAGCATAAAAGGACCCGGGGTAGAGGAGGCATATAATTCACCCCTCCACTTT.

This clone was seen a few times. The V call is TRBV7-6, the J call TRBJ1-6, with D perhaps matching TRBD1 (5 bases). Looked up from germline, CDR1 is SGHVS and CDR2 is FNYEAQ. V was pared by 2 bases and J by 10 bases, with 15 bases between. The CDR3 extends over 15 amino acids. For the CDR3, the DNA is TGTGCCAGCAGCTTATCAGCGACAGTAAGATCACCCCTCCACTTT. Translating it yields CASSLSATVRSPLHF. The variable domain in full, with the rest retrieved from reference TRBV7-6 and TRBJ1-6, is GAGVSQSPRYKVTKRGQDVALRCDPISGHVSLYWYRQALGQGPEFLTYFNYEAQQDKSGLPNDRFSAERPEGSISTLTIQRTEQRDSAMYRCASSLSATVRSPLHFGNGTRLTVT.

The V call is TRBV4-2, the J call TRBJ2-3; D gene unclear. The germline V gene encodes CDR1 LGHNA and CDR2 YNFKEQ. This CDR3 region has 14 residues. Trimming cost V 1 base and J 0 bases, with 5 bases left between them. The CDR3 DNA reads TGTGCCAGCAGCCAAGGGAGAAGCACAGATACGCAGTATTTT. Its protein is CASSQGRSTDTQYF.

This chain links TRBV12-3 or TRBV12-4 with TRBJ2-7; TRBD1 matches at 7 bases. This CDR3 is built from 13 residues. Losses at the gene ends were 5 bases for V and 2 bases for J; bases not matched to a gene: 3. CDR3 loop: CASSRDSTYEQYF. The CDR3 bases are TGTGCCAGCAGTCGGGACAGCACCTACGAGCAGTACTTC.

On this clone: The identical CDR3 is also encoded by other nucleotide sequences in the sample. The chain uses TRBV7-2 and TRBJ1-1, with 7 bases identical to TRBD1. CDR1 is SGHTA, CDR2 FQGNSA, per germline. The CDR3 is made up of 13 amino acids. J was trimmed by 7 bases and V by 1 base; bases with no gene match: 3. CDR3 region: CASSLVGQLEAFF. The DNA for the CDR3 is TGTGCCAGCAGCTTAGTGGGACAGCTTGAAGCTTTCTTT.

This clone was seen at least ten times. The rearrangement joins TRBV30 to TRBJ1-5; D unclear. This CDR3 contains 15 residues. Trimming stripped 1 base from V and 3 bases from J, with 13 bases between. Looked up from germline, CDR1 is GTSNPN and CDR2 is SVGIG (reference sequence). CDR3 coding DNA: TGTGCCTGGAGTGCTTCCGGGAACCACAATCAGCCCCAGCATTTT. This codes for CAWSASGNHNQPQHF. The entire variable domain, with the rest obtained from reference TRBV30 and TRBJ1-5, is as follows: SQTIHQWPATLVQPVGSPLSLECTVEGTSNPNLYWYRQAAGRGLQLLFYSVGIGQISSEVPQNLSASRPQDRQFILSSKKLLLSDSGFYLCAWSASGNHNQPQHFGDGTRLSIL.

The J gene is TRBJ1-5, the V gene TRBV19, with 10 nucleotides matching TRBD1. V lost 3 bases, J lost 3 bases, and 5 bases stayed unmatched. The CDR3 length is 16 residues. CDR1 is LNHDA and CDR2 is SQIVND in the germline V gene (reference sequence). The CDR3 DNA follows: TGTGCCAGTAGTATGAGGACAGGGGGTGACAATCAGCCCCAGCATTTT. It specifies CASSMRTGGDNQPQHF.

The V and J genes are TRBV5-1 and TRBJ2-1; D possibly corresponds to TRBD2 (5 bases). The CDR3 is made up of 17 amino acids. In germline, CDR1 is SGHRS, CDR2 YFSETQ. Between the trimmed V and J ends, which lost 4 bases and 0 bases, there was a span of 17 bases. DNA of the CDR3: TGCGCCAGCAGCCCCCTCGGACTCCCCGGCTCCTACAATGAGCAGTTCTTC. Translation: CASSPLGLPGSYNEQFF.

This clone was seen a few times. This chain joins TRBV30 and TRBJ1-6, with 8 bases that match TRBD1. This CDR3 region has 15 residues. Germline assignment: CDR1 GTSNPN and CDR2 SVGIG (reference sequence). V gave up 3 bases and J gave up 9 bases; unmatched junction bases: 10. The CDR3 sequence: CAWRATGGESSPLHF. Written as DNA, the CDR3 is TGTGCCTGGAGGGCCACAGGGGGAGAAAGTTCACCCCTCCACTTT.

The chain couples TRBV5-1 to TRBJ2-6, with TRBD1 matching 8 bases. From germline, CDR1 is SGHRS and CDR2 YFSETQ. There are 18 residues in the CDR3. The junction had 5 bases not matched to a gene; V was cut back by 0 bases and J by 0 bases. CDR3 region: CASSLEGQGSSGANVLTF. CDR3 DNA: TGCGCCAGCAGCTTGGAAGGACAGGGTTCCTCTGGGGCCAACGTCCTGACTTTC.

V usage is TRBV21-1 and J usage is TRBJ1-2. TRBV21-1 has pseudogene status. This CDR3 region has 14 residues. The CDR3 loop reads CASTIKFSDYGYTF. CDR3 nucleotide sequence: TGTGCCAGCACCATCAAGTTTTCGGACTATGGCTACACCTTC.

The chain employs TRBV3-1 (or the pseudogene TRBV3-2) and TRBJ2-2; 9 bases line up with TRBD1. The V segment lost 2 bases and the J segment 2 bases; nucleotides outside the gene matches: 6. CDR1 and CDR2 from the germline V gene are LGHDT and YNNKEL (reference sequence). The CDR3 spans 17 residues. The CDR3 loop is CASSQTGGPPNTGELFF. The CDR3 DNA sequence: TGTGCCAGCAGCCAAACAGGGGGCCCTCCTAACACCGGGGAGCTGTTTTTT.

The chain employs TRBV6-2 or TRBV6-3 and TRBJ2-7; D is possibly TRBD2 (7 bases). From germline, CDR1 is MNHEY and CDR2 SVGEGT. The V end was cut by 4 bases, the J end by 7 bases, with 17 bases between. The CDR3 sequence is 14 residues long. The CDR3 region is CASSSPNEGGEQYF. The CDR3 DNA reads as TGTGCCAGCAGTTCCCCAAATGAGGGGGGGGAGCAGTACTTC.

The chain combines TRBV7-9 with TRBJ2-5, with 8 nucleotides matching TRBD1. Germline V CDR1 and CDR2: SEHNR, FQNEAQ (reference sequence). With V trimmed by 11 bases and J by 5 bases, 10 bases remained unmatched. The CDR3 loop spans 13 amino acids. In DNA form, the CDR3 reads TGTGCCGGGGGGACGACAGGGGCGGAGACCCAGTACTTC. It codes for CAGGTTGAETQYF.

The chain employs TRBV15 and TRBJ1-1, with TRBD1 identical over 9 bases. Trimming cost V 3 bases and J 1 base; bases outside gene matches: 9. The CDR3 covers 17 residues. CDR1 is LNHNV and CDR2 is YYDKDF in the germline V gene (reference sequence). CDR3 residues: CATSRGGTGPQNTEAFF. CDR3 nucleotides: TGTGCCACCAGCAGGGGGGGGACAGGGCCTCAGAACACTGAAGCTTTCTTT.

V usage is TRBV10-3 and J usage is TRBJ1-5; possibly TRBD1 for D (6 bases). This CDR3 is built from 12 residues. Germline CDR1 reads ENHRY; CDR2 reads SYGVKD. Trimming took off 7 bases at V and 9 bases at J, with 13 bases between the two ends. The CDR3 DNA sequence: TGTGCCATCAAGGACAGCCGGGGGCCCCAGCATTTT. Its protein is CAIKDSRGPQHF.

This sequence joins TRBV7-2 and TRBJ1-5, with a weak D call TRBD1 (6 bases). V lost 1 base and J lost 3, with 10 bases in between. The germline V gene encodes CDR1 SGHTA and CDR2 FQGNSA. This CDR3 is 15 amino acids long. CDR3 protein: CASSLVGQNNQPQHF. The CDR3 DNA reads TGTGCCAGCAGCTTAGTAGGACAGAACAATCAGCCCCAGCATTTT.

This sequence joins TRBV6-1 and TRBJ1-5, with 9 bases fitting TRBD1. The CDR3 has 18 amino acids. Germline CDR1 and CDR2: MNHNS and SASEGT. V shed 3 bases and J 0 bases; nucleotides not matched to a gene: 9. The CDR3 nucleotides are TGTGCCAGCAGTGAGGGACAGGGTTTCGGGTTTAGCAATCAGCCCCAGCATTTT. This codes for CASSEGQGFGFSNQPQHF.

The rearrangement uses TRBV4-2 and TRBJ2-2; 8 bases fit TRBD1. CDR1 and CDR2 (germline): LGHNA, YNFKEQ. V dropped 3 bases and J dropped 6; count of bases not matched to a gene: 12. The CDR3 totals 17 residues. CDR3 DNA: TGTGCCAGCAGCCAGGATCACACGAGACAGGGGTCCGGGGAGCTGTTTTTT. Translation gives CASSQDHTRQGSGELFF.

V is TRBV7-9 and J is TRBJ1-1, with TRBD1 identical over 10 bases. Germline trimming cut 5 bases from V and 5 bases from J; bases unmatched to any gene: 8. The CDR3 covers 15 residues. CDR1 is SEHNR, CDR2 FQNEAQ, per germline (reference sequence). CDR3 DNA: TGTGCCAGCAGCGATTGGACAGGGGGGAGGACTGAAGCTTTCTTT. This gives the protein CASSDWTGGRTEAFF.

The chain joins TRBV27 to TRBJ1-4; the D gene is possibly TRBD1 (6 bases). Trimming left V 8 bases short and J 5 bases short, with 18 bases between. Germline lookup yields CDR1 MNHEY and CDR2 SMNVEV (reference sequence). The CDR3 has 15 amino acids. This CDR3 is CASGRTALLNEKLFF. CDR3 coding DNA: TGTGCCAGCGGCCGGACAGCGCTGTTGAATGAAAAACTGTTTTTT.

The V gene is TRBV4-1, the J gene TRBJ2-1; 8 bases align to TRBD2. V was clipped by 0 bases and J by 3 bases; unmatched bases: 10. Per the germline V gene, CDR1 is MGHRA and CDR2 is YSYEKL. The CDR3 has 18 amino acids. CDR3 in DNA: TGCGCCAGCAGCCAAGAGGGACGGCCGGGACTAGTCTACAATGAGCAGTTCTTC. Translated, it gives CASSQEGRPGLVYNEQFF.